This T cell receptor beta chain was recovered during a study of PD-1 blockade in classical Hodgkin lymphoma. Study-wide results and caveats: At C4D1, TCR diversity had climbed significantly for CD4+ cells, though not for CD8+ cells.

Every patient had relapsed following autologous stem cell transplantation, and cohorts differed in brentuximab vedotin exposure. The ends were cut back, 6 bases at V and 2 bases at J, with 15 bases in the middle. Germline loops: CDR1 SGHTS, CDR2 YDEGEE. The CDR3 length is 14 residues. TCRdb's copy holds only in-frame clones and misses some; the assay was immunoSEQ multiplex PCR. The repertoire holds tens of thousands of clones, with less than 75% as singletons. As regards this clone: The target antigen is unknown.

This chain connects TRBV5-8 to TRBJ2-7; D may match TRBD1 or TRBD2 (5 bases each). This clonotype was sampled from a human donor with classical Hodgkin lymphoma. Source: peripheral blood mononuclear cells (PBMCs), taken before the second cycle of nivolumab. CDR3 region: CASTLAQGPYEQYF. CDR3 in DNA: TGTGCCAGCACCCTTGCCCAGGGACCCTACGAGCAGTACTTC.